The next 5 T cell receptor beta chains were all read from a single sample in a study of long-term antiretroviral therapy in people with HIV. Sequencing relied on immunoSEQ assay v3.0, run at survey level. Repertoires were generated with immunoSEQ multiplex PCR, while TCRdb's copy carries only in-frame clones and drops some. The data contain 16,000 or so clones, around 83% of them seen just once; the ten biggest clones take up approximately 5.2%. The sample consisted of unsorted PBMCs, taken 0.5 years after starting antiretroviral therapy. The receptors shown here come from a woman aged 40-49 years with HIV.

By proportion, this clone is large (0.1 to 1%). This chain joins TRBV2 and TRBJ1-2, with TRBD1 identical over 12 bases. V shed 4 bases, J shed 2 bases, and the junction held 14 bases outside the gene matches. The CDR3 has 19 residues. Germline CDR1 is SNHLY and CDR2 is FYNNEI. The DNA of the CDR3 is TGTGCCAGCAGTGTCCATCCGGGGACAGGGGGCCTATGGAACTATGGCTACACCTTC. The encoded protein is CASSVHPGTGGLWNYGYTF.

The chain couples TRBV27 to TRBJ1-5; D gene ambiguous. Germline-derived CDR1 and CDR2 are MNHEY and SMNVEV (reference sequence). This CDR3 is 14 amino acids long. Trimming left V 4 bases short and J 11 bases short, with 18 bases between. The CDR3 here is CASSWANRLKAQHF. The DNA of the CDR3 is TGTGCCAGCAGTTGGGCAAACCGGTTGAAGGCCCAGCATTTT.

The J gene is TRBJ2-1, the V gene TRBV5-1, with D tentatively TRBD1 or TRBD2 (7 bases each). Germline loops: CDR1 SGHRS, CDR2 YFSETQ. Trimming cost V 4 bases and J 7 bases, with 18 bases left between them. This CDR3 is built from 15 residues. CDR3 sequence reads: CASSGGGGRDNEQFF. CDR3 nucleotides: TGCGCCAGCAGCGGAGGGGGCGGGAGAGATAATGAGCAGTTCTTC.

This chain connects TRBV2 to TRBJ1-5; 7 positions match TRBD1. The CDR3 is made up of 13 amino acids. CDR1 SNHLY and CDR2 FYNNEI come from the germline V gene. V shed 7 bases and J 2 bases; nucleotides not matched to a gene: 2. The CDR3 reads CASNGQGNQPQHF. Written as DNA, the CDR3 is TGTGCCAGCAATGGACAGGGCAATCAGCCCCAGCATTTT.

CDR3 in DNA: TGCGCCAGCAGCTTTTCCCTAGCGGGAGTCGATGAGCAGTTCTTC. Protein sequence: CASSFSLAGVDEQFF. V usage is TRBV5-1 and J usage is TRBJ2-1, with 10 bases identical to TRBD2. Germline V lookup: CDR1 SGHRS, CDR2 YFSETQ. The junction had 7 bases not matched to a gene; V was cut back by 2 bases and J by 8 bases. The CDR3 is made up of 15 amino acids.